This T cell receptor beta chain was sequenced in a study of shared clonotypes between healthy human individuals. Trimming removed 5 bases from V and 8 bases from J, with 10 bases in between. This CDR3 contains 12 residues. The germline V gene encodes CDR1 SGHVS and CDR2 FNYEAQ. TCRdb's table, derived via immunoSEQ multiplex PCR, lists solely in-frame clones and lacks some. The table includes roughly 680,000 clones, approximately 77% detected once. Sequenced: memory CD4+ T cells sorted from blood. Regarding subset: CD45RA-negative fraction. The rearrangement joins TRBV7-6 to TRBJ2-1, with a possible D match to TRBD1 (5 bases). This clonotype was obtained from a woman in her 30s in good health. This CDR3 reads CASSSQGYEQFF. The CDR3 DNA reads TGTGCCAGCAGCAGCCAGGGCTATGAGCAGTTCTTC. The variable domain in full, completed from reference TRBV7-6 and TRBJ2-1, reads GAGVSQSPRYKVTKRGQDVALRCDPISGHVSLYWYRQALGQGPEFLTYFNYEAQQDKSGLPNDRFSAERPEGSISTLTIQRTEQRDSAMYRCASSSQGYEQFFGPGTRLTVL.